Detailed here is one T cell receptor (beta chain). The target antigen is unknown. The PCR made use of 60 Vbeta and 13 Jbeta primers. Using immunoSEQ multiplex PCR, the repertoire was profiled, and TCRdb retains in-frame clones only, with some absent. The sample holds some 110,000 clones, roughly four fifths seen once. CDR3 size: 16 residues. Between the trimmed V and J ends, which lost 0 bases and 8 bases, there was a span of 16 bases. From germline, CDR1 is MNHEY and CDR2 SVGAGI. The sample comes from a study of cytomegalovirus exposure and HLA in healthy donors. For the study at large: The roughly 100 million unique TCR beta sequences, from roughly 170 million T cells, were found by an earlier analysis. In terms of ancestry, the Caucasian-associated cluster contained about 80% of the roughly 360 genotyped donors.

General study results and limits: Productive status was seen about 87% or about 30% of the time for most TCR beta V segments in an earlier analysis. An observed cluster of highly shared sequence variants was recorded as a likely sequencing artifact.

The rearrangement links TRBV6-5 to TRBJ1-4; D ambiguous. The TCR comes from a man aged 25 to 45 in good health and CMV-seropositive. Sequencing was carried out using PBMCs. CDR3 coding DNA: TGTGCCAGCAGTTACTCCCTTATGAGTGGTCGCGAAAAACTGTTTTTT. Translating gives CASSYSLMSGREKLFF.